The 14 T cell receptor beta chains reported below all come from one sample, sequenced in a study of cytomegalovirus exposure and HLA in healthy donors. The PCR ran on 60 Vbeta and 13 Jbeta primers. This table comes from immunoSEQ multiplex PCR, and its TCRdb copy is limited to in-frame clones, with some not included. This sample has roughly 160,000 clones, with roughly 80% found just once. Source material: PBMCs. These receptors originate from a male donor in good health and CMV-seronegative.

This clone was seen only once. The DNA of the CDR3 is TGCGCCAGCAGCCAAGATACCCAGTTTTACAATGAGCAGTTCTTC. This translates into CASSQDTQFYNEQFF. The V gene is TRBV4-1, the J gene TRBJ2-1; D is ambiguous. V lost 0 bases, J lost 4 bases, and 10 bases lay in between. Germline loops: CDR1 MGHRA, CDR2 YSYEKL. This CDR3 spans 15 amino acids.

In this sample, this clone turned up once. CDR3 in DNA: TGTGCCACCAGCAGGGGTACCTGGACTAGCGGGGGTGGCGAGCAGTACTTC. Translating it yields CATSRGTWTSGGGEQYF. The chain carries TRBV15 and TRBJ2-7, with TRBD2 matching 13 bases. This CDR3 comprises 17 residues. Germline-derived CDR1 and CDR2 are LNHNV and YYDKDF (reference sequence). V was pared by 3 bases and J by 6 bases, with 11 bases of the junction left unmatched.

The chain has TRBV11-2 and TRBJ1-2; D is undetermined. The V gene lost 4 bases and the J gene lost 2 bases, with 8 bases spanning the gap. CDR3 size: 13 residues. Germline lookup yields CDR1 SGHAT and CDR2 FQNNGV. The CDR3 DNA sequence: TGTGCCAGCAGCTCCCTTTCCAACTATGGCTACACCTTC. It yields the protein CASSSLSNYGYTF.

The rearrangement joins TRBV9 to TRBJ2-5; possibly TRBD2 for D (6 bases). In germline, CDR1 is SGDLS, CDR2 YYNGEE. V was trimmed by 2 bases and J by 3 bases, leaving 11 bases between them. This CDR3 is 14 amino acids long. CDR3 loop: CASSVQGGEETQYF. The DNA for the CDR3 is TGTGCCAGCAGCGTCCAGGGCGGGGAAGAGACCCAGTACTTC.

The chain is built from TRBV6-5 and TRBJ2-2, with D possibly being TRBD2 (5 bases). The germline V and J ends were trimmed by 0 bases and 6 bases, with 11 bases remaining between them. The V gene's germline CDR1 is MNHEY and CDR2 SVGAGI. The CDR3 has 15 residues. The CDR3 sequence is CASSYSSGVAGELFF. CDR3 DNA: TGTGCCAGCAGTTACTCTTCCGGGGTTGCCGGGGAGCTGTTTTTT.

Comments on this clone: Mismatch with germline at one junction end may stem from a read error. The chain is built from TRBV7-7 and TRBJ1-3, with no clear D. CDR3 length: 14 residues. Germline CDR1 is SSHAT and CDR2 is FNYEAQ (reference sequence). Here the CDR3 DNA reads TGTGCTAGCAGCCTGGACGGGACTGGAAACACCATATATTTT. Translating gives CASSLDGTGNTIYF.

This chain uses TRBV19 with TRBJ2-2; tentatively, D is TRBD2 (7 bases). Germline CDR1 is LNHDA and CDR2 is SQIVND (reference sequence). This CDR3 contains 15 residues. Trimming pared 5 bases from V and 3 bases from J, leaving 13 bases between. The CDR3 here is CASSWGGADTGELFF. The CDR3 nucleotides read TGTGCCAGTAGTTGGGGGGGCGCAGACACCGGGGAGCTGTTTTTT.

The V gene is TRBV11-3, the J gene TRBJ2-1, with D possibly TRBD2 on 6 matching bases. V gave up 3 bases and J gave up 2 bases, with 11 bases separating them. CDR3 length: 15 amino acids. The germline CDR1 and CDR2 sequences are SGHNT and YENEEA. As DNA, the CDR3 is TGTGCCAGCAGCTTTGGCGGGGAAACCTACAATGAGCAGTTCTTC. Its protein product is CASSFGGETYNEQFF.

This clone was counted only a few times. The genes are TRBV7-9 and TRBJ2-1; maybe TRBD1 (6 bases). Germline V lookup: CDR1 SEHNR, CDR2 FQNEAQ (reference sequence). Trimming stripped 11 bases from V and 2 bases from J, with 19 bases between. CDR3 length equals 15 residues. CDR3 sequence reads: CAGAGSDSPYNEQFF. The CDR3 region has the DNA TGTGCCGGAGCAGGATCGGACAGTCCCTACAATGAGCAGTTCTTC.

The CDR3 nucleotides read TGTGCCACCAGCAGAGACGGGCGACTAGCGGCCTACAATGAGCAGTTCTTC. It encodes CATSRDGRLAAYNEQFF. This rearrangement joins TRBV15 to TRBJ2-1; 9 bases agree with TRBD2. This CDR3 is built from 17 residues. The V gene end was trimmed by 0 bases and the J gene end by 2 bases; junction bases not matched to a gene: 5. The V gene's germline CDR1 is LNHNV and CDR2 YYDKDF (reference sequence).

This clone has more than one count but fewer than ten. This chain joins TRBV21-1 and TRBJ1-2. TRBV21-1 is assigned pseudogene status. The length of the CDR3 is 19 residues. CDR3 region: CASSKVDRGVVGANYGYTF. The CDR3 coding sequence is TGTGCCAGCAGCAAAGTTGATCGGGGGGTCGTGGGAGCTAACTATGGCTACACCTTC.

The gene calls are TRBV5-6 and TRBJ2-1, with D tentatively TRBD1 (5 bases). Deletions cut 0 bases from V and 8 bases from J, with 18 bases between. The germline V gene has CDR1 SGHDT and CDR2 YYEEEE. This CDR3 contains 16 residues. DNA of the CDR3: TGTGCCAGCAGCTTGGTAGGGGTCGGCGCAGTTGATGAGCAGTTCTTC. Its protein product is CASSLVGVGAVDEQFF.

V usage is TRBV2 and J usage is TRBJ2-2; maybe TRBD1 (5 bases). The germline V gene has CDR1 SNHLY and CDR2 FYNNEI. The CDR3 totals 16 residues. Trimming took 2 bases from V and 4 from J, leaving 14 bases between them. The DNA for the CDR3 is TGTGCCAGCAGTGAAAGCAGGGTTTGGGGCACCGGGGAGCTGTTTTTT. This gives the protein CASSESRVWGTGELFF. Drawing the rest from reference TRBV2 and TRBJ2-2, the complete variable domain is EPEVTQTPSHQVTQMGQEVILRCVPISNHLYFYWYRQILGQKVEFLVSFYNNEISEKSEIFDDQFSVERPDGSNFTLKIRSTKLEDSAMYFCASSESRVWGTGELFFGEGSRLTVL.

This clone was seen a few times. J is TRBJ2-7 and V is TRBV5-1; 9 nucleotides align to TRBD1. Germline values: CDR1 SGHRS, CDR2 YFSETQ. The CDR3 covers 15 residues. The ends lost 4 bases at V and 3 bases at J; junction bases unmatched: 8. The CDR3 here is CASSPMGTGLYEQYF. The CDR3 nucleotides are TGCGCCAGCAGCCCTATGGGGACAGGGCTCTACGAGCAGTACTTC.